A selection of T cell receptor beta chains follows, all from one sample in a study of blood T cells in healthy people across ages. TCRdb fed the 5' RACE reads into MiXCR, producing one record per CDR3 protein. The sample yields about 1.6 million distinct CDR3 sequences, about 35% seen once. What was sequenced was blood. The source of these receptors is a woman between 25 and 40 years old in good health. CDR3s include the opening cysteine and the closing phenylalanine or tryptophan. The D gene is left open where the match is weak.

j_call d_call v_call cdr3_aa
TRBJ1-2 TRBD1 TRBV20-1 CSAIPGTGEYGYTF
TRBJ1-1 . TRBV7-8 CASSFKTQNTEAFF
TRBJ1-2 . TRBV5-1 CASSFREGVYGYTF
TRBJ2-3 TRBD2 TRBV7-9 CASSLVGAGGPLPDTQYF
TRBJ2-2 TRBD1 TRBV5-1 CASSLGSGTGVSDRRAGERFF
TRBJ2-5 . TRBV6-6 CASSRLRQPQETQYF
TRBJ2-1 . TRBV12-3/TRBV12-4 CASRTQAGEQFF
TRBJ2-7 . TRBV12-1 CASSLRRADPYEQYF
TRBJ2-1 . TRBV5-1 CASSLAGEPHNEQFF
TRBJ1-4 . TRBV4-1 CASSPHNEKLFF
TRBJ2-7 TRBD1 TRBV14 CASSQSTGTGFRPYEQYF
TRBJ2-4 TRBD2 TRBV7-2 CASSLTTSGGEAKNIQYF
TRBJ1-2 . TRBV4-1 CASSQGAGQDTF
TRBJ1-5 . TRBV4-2 CASSQDFVSDQPQHF
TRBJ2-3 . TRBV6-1 CASSEGGMKRGSSTDTQYF
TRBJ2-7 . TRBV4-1 CASSQDIQISYEQYF
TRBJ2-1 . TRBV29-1 CSVEGVIFDRDNEQFF
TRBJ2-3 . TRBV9 CASSVGLARDTQYF
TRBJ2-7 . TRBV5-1 CASSTSPQSYEQYF
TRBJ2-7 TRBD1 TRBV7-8 CAGSLVEGGTEQYF
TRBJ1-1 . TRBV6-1 CATLTGYGGGTEAFF
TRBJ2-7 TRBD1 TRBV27 CASSPSTGGLLYEQYF
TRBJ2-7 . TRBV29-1 CSVPGLAYEQYF
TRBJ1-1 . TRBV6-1 CASRLGRYTEAFF
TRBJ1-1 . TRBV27 CASSFDLGDGSGTEAFF
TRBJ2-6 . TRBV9 CASTLGQGSGANVLTF
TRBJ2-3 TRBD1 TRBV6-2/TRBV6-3 CASSYSRQGAITDTQYF
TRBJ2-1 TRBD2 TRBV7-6 CASRHTTSGVYNEQFF
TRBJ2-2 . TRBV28 CASSLFRGNPSPGELFF
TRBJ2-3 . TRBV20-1 CSASRGQRRKGTDTQYF
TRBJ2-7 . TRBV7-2 CASSPLGGSNYEQYF
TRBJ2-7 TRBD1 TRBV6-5 CASSYLTGGKQYF
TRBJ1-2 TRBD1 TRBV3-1 CASSQPTGGFEGYTF
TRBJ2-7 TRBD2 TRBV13 CASSLSGTSVFYEQYF
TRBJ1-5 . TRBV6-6 CASSYSGDLSNQPQHF
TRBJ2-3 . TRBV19 CASQNRKPTDTQYF
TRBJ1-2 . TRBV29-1 CSVEEIGRPGFYTF
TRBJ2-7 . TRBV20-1 CSAHIGVPYEQYF
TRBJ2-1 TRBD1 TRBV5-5 CASARSFEGAYEQFF
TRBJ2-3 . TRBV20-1 CSARMDRADTQYF
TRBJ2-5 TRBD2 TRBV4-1 CASSQRSSGGQETQYF
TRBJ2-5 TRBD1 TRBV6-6 CASSSGTGFQETQYF
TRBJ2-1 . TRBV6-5 CASSHRDLAYNEQFF
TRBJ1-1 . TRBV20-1 CSPAGTENTEAFF
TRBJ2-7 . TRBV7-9 CASSYREGSYEQYF
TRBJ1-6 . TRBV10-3 CAAAEALNNSPLHF
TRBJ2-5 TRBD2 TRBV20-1 CSARSGLAGVETQYF
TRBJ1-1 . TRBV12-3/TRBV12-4 CASSVDRFTEAFF
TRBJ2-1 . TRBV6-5 CASSYSMAGGQQFF
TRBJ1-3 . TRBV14 CASSQGGGGNTIYF
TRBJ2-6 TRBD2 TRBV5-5 CASSLAPGTTGANVLTF
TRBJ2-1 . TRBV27 CASSRGGPINEQFF
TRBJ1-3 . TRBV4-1 CASSPISSGNTIYF
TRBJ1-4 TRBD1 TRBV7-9 CASSLRRGDSGEKLFF
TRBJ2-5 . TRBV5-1 CASSLESETQYF